This TCR beta chain was observed in a study of OX40 agonist ivuxolimab in advanced cancers. A remark on this clone: Antigen: not known.

The ends lost 1 base at V and 1 base at J; junction bases unmatched: 2. Germline-derived CDR1 and CDR2 are SGHAT and FQNNGV. The CDR3 runs 15 residues. The repertoire was sequenced with immunoSEQ multiplex PCR; TCRdb's copy has only in-frame clones and lacks some. This table has 90,000 to 150,000 clones, more than 80% appearing once. With autoimmune disease history or systemic immunosuppression, patients were excluded. Overall study findings and caveats: Average numbers of expanded clones were greater in CD8+ T cells than in CD4+. Low normalized T-cell clonal expansion was additionally recorded for some nonresponders.

This rearrangement joins TRBV11-2 to TRBJ2-3, with TRBD1 identical over 7 bases. This sequence originates from an adult with an advanced solid tumor such as melanoma, head and neck, liver or kidney cancer. Sequencing used CD4+ or CD8+ T cells sorted from blood, obtained in a trial of the OX40 agonist ivuxolimab. CDR3 sequence: CASSLGGQRTDTQYF. The CDR3 DNA reads TGTGCCAGCAGCTTAGGGGGACAGCGCACAGATACGCAGTATTTT.